The table lists the clone carrying this TCR beta chain with a count of one. Its antigen remains unidentified. These data originate in a study of blood T cells in healthy people across ages. Study-wide results and limits: PBMCs left unsorted prevented a conclusive naive versus antigen-experienced comparison.

CDR1 and CDR2 from the germline V gene are DFQATT and SNEGSKA (reference sequence). The germline V and J ends were trimmed by 5 bases and 4 bases, with 8 bases remaining between them. The CDR3 consists of 11 residues. A J-beta primer mix and a sample-barcoded 5' primer were used in a second PCR of about 7 to 12 cycles. TCRdb analysed the 5' RACE reads with MiXCR anew, one entry per CDR3 protein. The sample lists approximately 670,000 distinct CDR3 sequences; around 41% were seen once. This receptor was obtained from a man older than 75 in good health. Material for sequencing was blood. J is TRBJ2-5 and V is TRBV20-1; D ambiguous. For the CDR3, the DNA is TGCAGTGCTGGGCCGGGAGAGACCCAGTACTTC. Its translation: CSAGPGETQYF.